This T cell receptor beta chain stems from a study of blood T cells in healthy people across ages. Study in general: Per two T cells, about one barcoded beta molecule was captured through template switching.

The V and J ends lost 6 bases and 7 bases, in that order; junction bases with no gene match: 11. Germline lookup yields CDR1 WNHNN and CDR2 SYGVQD (reference sequence). The CDR3 length is 16 residues. A second roughly 7 to 11 cycle PCR used barcoded and J-beta primers. Each cDNA molecule, via a template-switch adaptor with 12 random nucleotides, was tagged. TCRdb reprocessed the 5' RACE reads with MiXCR, giving one entry per CDR3 protein. The sample holds 720,000 or so distinct CDR3 sequences, around 38% seen once. For every donor, a draw yielded 7.5 to 10 milliliters of peripheral blood. Total RNA amounts of at least 5 micrograms were extracted per sample.

The receptor's source is an older man in good health. Sequencing was performed on blood. The chain links TRBV10-1 to TRBJ2-1; the match to TRBD2 covers 11 bases. CDR3: CASSPRGSGRDNEQFF. The CDR3 DNA follows: TGCGCCAGCAGCCCCAGGGGTAGCGGGAGGGATAATGAGCAGTTCTTC.